This T cell receptor beta chain appears in the sequencing data of a study of blood T cell repertoires in COVID-19. Overall study context: Samples taken during acute and convalescent COVID-19 were collected in the United States, Italy and Spain. T cells, B-cell-depleted T cells, or PBMCs supplied cDNA or gDNA.

This CDR3 region has 13 residues. V was cut by 5 bases and J by 8 bases, with 15 bases left in between. The germline V gene encodes CDR1 LNHDA and CDR2 SQIVND (reference sequence). In the original analysis: How many nucleated cells were present was estimated from reference gene primer amplification. Measured with immunoSEQ multiplex PCR; TCRdb has only the in-frame clones, and not every one. The V and J calls and clone size are taken from that table; D and trimming were inferred from the DNA. The sample yields approximately 220,000 clones, roughly 81% seen once. Sequencing used peripheral blood. V gene TRBV19 combines with J gene TRBJ1-2, with D maybe TRBD1 (5 bases). The clonotype was recovered from a man in his fifties who had recovered from COVID-19. Here the CDR3 DNA reads TGTGCCAGTAGTCGTCCGGGACTCCCCGGCTACACCTTC. Its protein is CASSRPGLPGYTF.